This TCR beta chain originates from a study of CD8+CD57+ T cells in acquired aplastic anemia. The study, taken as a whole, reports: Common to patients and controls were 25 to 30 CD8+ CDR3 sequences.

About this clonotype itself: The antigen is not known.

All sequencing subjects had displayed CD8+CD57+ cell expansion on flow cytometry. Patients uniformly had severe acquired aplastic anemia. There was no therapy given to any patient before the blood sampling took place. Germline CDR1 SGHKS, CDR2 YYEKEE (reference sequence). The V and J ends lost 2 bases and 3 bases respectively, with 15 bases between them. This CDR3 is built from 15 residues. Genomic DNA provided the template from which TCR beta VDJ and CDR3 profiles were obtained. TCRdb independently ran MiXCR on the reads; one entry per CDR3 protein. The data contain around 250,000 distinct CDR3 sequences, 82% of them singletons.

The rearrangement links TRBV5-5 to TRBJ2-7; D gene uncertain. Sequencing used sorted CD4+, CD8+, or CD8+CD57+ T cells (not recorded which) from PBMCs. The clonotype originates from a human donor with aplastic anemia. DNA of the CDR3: TGTGCCAGCAGCTTCACACTGCCCCTACTCTACGAGCAGTACTTC. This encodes CASSFTLPLLYEQYF.